Detailed here is one T cell receptor beta chain. These data come from a study of blood T cell repertoires in COVID-19. Overall study: COVID-19 samples collected from the United States, Italy and Spain covered acute and convalescent phases.

Authors' processing steps: Amplified reference gene primers provided the basis for estimating nucleated cell counts. Repertoires were generated with immunoSEQ multiplex PCR, while TCRdb's copy carries only in-frame clones and drops some. V, J and clone size derive from that table, while D and trimming were established from the DNA sequence. The table records under 300,000 clones, approximately 86% of them present only once. The CDR3 spans 14 residues. The V gene's germline CDR1 is SGHRS and CDR2 YFSETQ. The V end lost 2 bases, the J end lost 2 bases, and 10 bases lay between the germline ends. The sample comprised peripheral blood. The chain links TRBV5-1 to TRBJ2-5; possible D gene TRBD1, 6 bases. This sequence originates from a woman in her 70s with active or convalescent COVID-19. CDR3 sequence (DNA): TGCGCCAGCAGCTTATTGGGGACACAAGAGACCCAGTACTTC. Translation: CASSLLGTQETQYF.